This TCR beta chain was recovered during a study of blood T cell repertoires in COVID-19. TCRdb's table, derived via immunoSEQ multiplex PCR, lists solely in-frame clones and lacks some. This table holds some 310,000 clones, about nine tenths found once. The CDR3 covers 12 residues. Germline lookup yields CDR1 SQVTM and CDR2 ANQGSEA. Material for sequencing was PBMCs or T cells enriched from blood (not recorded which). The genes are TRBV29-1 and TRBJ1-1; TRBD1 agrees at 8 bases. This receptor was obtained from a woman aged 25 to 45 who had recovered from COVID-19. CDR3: CSTKRAGGFAFF. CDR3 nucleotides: TGCAGTACCAAGAGGGCAGGGGGCTTTGCTTTCTTT.